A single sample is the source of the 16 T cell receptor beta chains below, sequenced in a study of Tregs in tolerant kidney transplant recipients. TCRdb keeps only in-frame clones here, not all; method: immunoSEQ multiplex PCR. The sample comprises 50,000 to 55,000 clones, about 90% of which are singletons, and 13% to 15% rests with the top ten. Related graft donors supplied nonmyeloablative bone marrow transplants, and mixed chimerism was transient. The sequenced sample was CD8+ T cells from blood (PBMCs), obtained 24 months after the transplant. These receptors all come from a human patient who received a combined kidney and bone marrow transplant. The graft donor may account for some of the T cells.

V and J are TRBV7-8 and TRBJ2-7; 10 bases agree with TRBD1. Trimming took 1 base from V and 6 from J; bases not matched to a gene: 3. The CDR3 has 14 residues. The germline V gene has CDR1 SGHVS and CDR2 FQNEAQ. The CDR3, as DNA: TGTGCCAGCAGCTTAGGGGACAGGGGCGGCGAGCAGTACTTC. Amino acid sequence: CASSLGDRGGEQYF.

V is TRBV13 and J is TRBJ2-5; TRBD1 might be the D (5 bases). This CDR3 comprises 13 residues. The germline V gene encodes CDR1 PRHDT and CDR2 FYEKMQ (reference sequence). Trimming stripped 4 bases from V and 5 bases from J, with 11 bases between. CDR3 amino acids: CASSSQGVETQYF. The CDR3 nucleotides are TGTGCCAGCAGCTCTCAAGGGGTCGAGACCCAGTACTTC.

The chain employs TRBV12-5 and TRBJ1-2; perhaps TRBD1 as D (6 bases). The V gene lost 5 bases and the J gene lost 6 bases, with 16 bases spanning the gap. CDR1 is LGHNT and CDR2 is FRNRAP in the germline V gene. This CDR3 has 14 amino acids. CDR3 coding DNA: TGTGCTAGTGGTCCCCGATACAGGGTTAATGGCTACACCTTC. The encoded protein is CASGPRYRVNGYTF.

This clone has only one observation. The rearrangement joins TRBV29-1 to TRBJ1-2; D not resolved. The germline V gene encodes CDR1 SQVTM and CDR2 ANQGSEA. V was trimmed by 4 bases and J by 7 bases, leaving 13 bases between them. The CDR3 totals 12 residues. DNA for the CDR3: TGCAGCGTTGTCCTCGGGTTGGGTGGCTACACCTTC. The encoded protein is CSVVLGLGGYTF.

The CDR3 sequence is CAISVGGTGSQPQHF. The CDR3 DNA reads TGTGCCATCAGTGTAGGAGGGACAGGTAGTCAGCCCCAGCATTTT. The rearrangement uses TRBV10-3 and TRBJ1-5; 8 bases are a match to TRBD1. Germline loops: CDR1 ENHRY, CDR2 SYGVKD. Germline trimming cut 4 bases from V and 6 bases from J; bases unmatched to any gene: 8. This CDR3 has 15 amino acids.

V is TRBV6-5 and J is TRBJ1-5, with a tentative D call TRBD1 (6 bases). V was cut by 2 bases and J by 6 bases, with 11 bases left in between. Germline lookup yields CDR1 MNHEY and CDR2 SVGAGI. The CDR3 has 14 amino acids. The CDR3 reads CASSYKGGGQPQHF. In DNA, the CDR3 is TGTGCCAGCAGTTACAAAGGGGGGGGTCAGCCCCAGCATTTT.

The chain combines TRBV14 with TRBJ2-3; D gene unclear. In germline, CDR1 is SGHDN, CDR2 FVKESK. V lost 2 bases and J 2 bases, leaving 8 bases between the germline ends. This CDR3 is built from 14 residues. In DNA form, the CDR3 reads TGTGCCAGCAGCCAAAAGAGACACACAGATACGCAGTATTTT. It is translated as CASSQKRHTDTQYF.

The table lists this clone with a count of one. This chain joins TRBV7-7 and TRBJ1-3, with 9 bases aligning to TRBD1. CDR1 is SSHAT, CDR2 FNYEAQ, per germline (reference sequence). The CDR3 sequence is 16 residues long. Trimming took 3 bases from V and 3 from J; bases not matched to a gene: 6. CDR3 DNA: TGTGCCAGCAGCTTTACGGACAGGGGAAGTGGAAACACCATATATTTT. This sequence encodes CASSFTDRGSGNTIYF.

CDR3: CASSQQSYEQYF. The CDR3 bases are TGTGCCAGCAGCCAACAGTCCTACGAGCAGTACTTC. The genes are TRBV11-2 and TRBJ2-7; D is undetermined. The CDR3 loop spans 12 amino acids. The V gene's germline CDR1 is SGHAT and CDR2 FQNNGV. The V gene lost 5 bases and the J gene lost 1 base, with 6 bases spanning the gap.

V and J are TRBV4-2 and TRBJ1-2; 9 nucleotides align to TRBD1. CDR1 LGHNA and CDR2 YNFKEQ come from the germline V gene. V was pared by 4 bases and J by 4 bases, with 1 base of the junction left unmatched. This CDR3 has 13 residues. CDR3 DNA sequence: TGTGCCAGCAGCCCGGGACAGGGCTATGGCTACACCTTC. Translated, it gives CASSPGQGYGYTF.

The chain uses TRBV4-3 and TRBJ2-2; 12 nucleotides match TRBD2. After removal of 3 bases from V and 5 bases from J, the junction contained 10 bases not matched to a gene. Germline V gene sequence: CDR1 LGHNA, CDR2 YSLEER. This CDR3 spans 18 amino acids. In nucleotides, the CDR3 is TGCGCCAGCAGCCAGGCTAGCGGGAGGGGCCTGGGGACCGGGGAGCTGTTTTTT. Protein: CASSQASGRGLGTGELFF.

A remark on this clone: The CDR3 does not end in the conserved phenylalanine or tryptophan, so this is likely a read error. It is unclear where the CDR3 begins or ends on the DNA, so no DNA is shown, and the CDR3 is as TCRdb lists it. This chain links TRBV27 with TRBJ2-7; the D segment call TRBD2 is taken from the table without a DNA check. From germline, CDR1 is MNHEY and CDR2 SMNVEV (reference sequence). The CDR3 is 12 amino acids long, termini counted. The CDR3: CASSPTSGGDLA.

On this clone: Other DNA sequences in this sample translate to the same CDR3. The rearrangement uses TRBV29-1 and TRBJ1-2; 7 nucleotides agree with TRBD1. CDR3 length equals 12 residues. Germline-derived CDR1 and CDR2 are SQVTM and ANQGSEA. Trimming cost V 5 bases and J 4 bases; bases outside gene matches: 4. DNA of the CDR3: TGCAGCGTTCCGACAGGGTTCTATGGCTACACCTTC. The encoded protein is CSVPTGFYGYTF.

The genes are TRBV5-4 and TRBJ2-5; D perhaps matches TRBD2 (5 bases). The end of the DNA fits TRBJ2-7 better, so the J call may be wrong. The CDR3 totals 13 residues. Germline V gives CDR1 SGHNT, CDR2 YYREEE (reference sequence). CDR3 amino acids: CASSLSLAYEQYF. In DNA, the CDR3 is TGTGCCAGCAGCTTGTCTCTAGCTTACGAGCAGTACTTC.

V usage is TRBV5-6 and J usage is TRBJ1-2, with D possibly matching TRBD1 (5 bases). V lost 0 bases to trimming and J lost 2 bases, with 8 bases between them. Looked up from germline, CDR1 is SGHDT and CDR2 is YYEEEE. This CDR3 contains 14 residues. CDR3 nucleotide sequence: TGTGCCAGCAGCTTGGGTGACAGCAACTATGGCTACACCTTC. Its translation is CASSLGDSNYGYTF. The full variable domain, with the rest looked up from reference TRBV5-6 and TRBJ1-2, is DAGVTQSPTHLIKTRGQQVTLRCSPKSGHDTVSWYQQALGQGPQFIFQYYEEEERQRGNFPDRFSGHQFPNYSSELNVNALLLGDSALYLCASSLGDSNYGYTFGSGTRLTVV.

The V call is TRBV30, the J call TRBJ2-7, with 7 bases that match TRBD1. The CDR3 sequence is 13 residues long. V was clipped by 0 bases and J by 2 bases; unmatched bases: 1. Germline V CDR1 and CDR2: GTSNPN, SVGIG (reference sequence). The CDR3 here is CAWSVGTAYEQYF. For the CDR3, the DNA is TGTGCCTGGAGTGTCGGGACAGCCTACGAGCAGTACTTC.